The 21 T cell receptor beta chains below all came from one sample that was sequenced in a study of beta chain features in type 1 diabetes. All of the isolated RNA was reverse transcribed, so expressed TCRB transcripts were sequenced. Assay: immunoSEQ multiplex PCR; the TCRdb copy retains only in-frame clones and omits some. The sample consists of about 230,000 clones, around 9.6% of them appearing once. What was sequenced was naive CD4+ T cells from blood. The receptors originated from a woman younger than 35 in good health.

The genes are TRBV15 and TRBJ2-1, with 10 bases aligning to TRBD2. J lost 8 bases, V lost 3 bases, and 4 bases had no gene match. The CDR3 length is 14 residues. Germline CDR1 reads LNHNV; CDR2 reads YYDKDF (reference sequence). The CDR3 DNA sequence: TGTGCCACCAGCAGTCTAGCGGGAGACGATGAGCAGTTCTTC. Protein sequence: CATSSLAGDDEQFF.

The chain employs TRBV14 and TRBJ2-5, with 12 bases identical to TRBD2. Losses at the gene ends were 2 bases for V and 4 bases for J; bases not matched to a gene: 5. The germline V gene has CDR1 SGHDN and CDR2 FVKESK. The CDR3 consists of 16 residues. CDR3 sequence reads: CASSQIGLAGRETQYF. Here the CDR3 DNA reads TGTGCCAGCAGCCAAATCGGACTAGCGGGACGAGAGACCCAGTACTTC.

The V call is TRBV19, the J call TRBJ2-1; 13 nucleotides align to TRBD2. The CDR3 has 14 amino acids. The germline V gene encodes CDR1 LNHDA and CDR2 SQIVND (reference sequence). V lost 7 bases, J lost 9 bases, and 6 bases stayed unmatched. The CDR3 loop reads CASNGLAGVGEQFF. The CDR3 region has the DNA TGTGCCAGTAACGGACTAGCGGGAGTGGGTGAGCAGTTCTTC. Looking up the rest from reference TRBV19 and TRBJ2-1 gives the full variable domain: DGGITQSPKYLFRKEGQNVTLSCEQNLNHDAMYWYRQDPGQGLRLIYYSQIVNDFQKGDIAEGYSVSREKKESFPLTVTSAQKNPTAFYLCASNGLAGVGEQFFGPGTRLTVL.

CDR3 amino acids: CASSLKRLNTQYF. The CDR3 nucleotides are TGTGCCAGCAGCTTAAAACGGTTAAATACGCAGTATTTT. This chain connects TRBV7-6 to TRBJ2-3; D unclear. CDR1 SGHVS and CDR2 FNYEAQ come from the germline V gene. The ends were cut back, 2 bases at V and 7 bases at J, with 10 bases in the middle. CDR3 length: 13 residues.

This clone was detected ten times or more. The chain couples TRBV7-2 to TRBJ1-4; TRBD1 is a possible D gene (5 bases). CDR1 is SGHTA, CDR2 FQGNSA, per germline. CDR3 length equals 13 residues. V lost 1 base, J lost 10 bases, and 10 bases lay in between. CDR3 in DNA: TGTGCCAGCAGCTTAGACGGAAGGGGAAAACTGTTTTTT. The encoded protein is CASSLDGRGKLFF.

The chain is built from TRBV7-9 and TRBJ1-2; no firm D call. The germline gives CDR1 SEHNR, CDR2 FQNEAQ (reference sequence). The length of the CDR3 is 17 residues. The V gene lost 0 bases and the J gene lost 4 bases, with 18 bases spanning the gap. CDR3 residues: CASSLALAGLTLYGYTF. The CDR3, as DNA: TGTGCCAGCAGCTTAGCGCTAGCCGGCCTCACCCTCTATGGCTACACCTTC. The full variable domain, rest sourced from reference TRBV7-9 and TRBJ1-2, is DTGVSQNPRHKITKRGQNVTFRCDPISEHNRLYWYRQTLGQGPEFLTYFQNEAQLEKSRLLSDRFSAERPKGSFSTLEIQRTEQGDSAMYLCASSLALAGLTLYGYTFGSGTRLTVV.

This clone was recorded at least ten times. The V and J genes are TRBV23-1 and TRBJ2-1; TRBD1 matches at 7 bases. Being an ORF, TRBV23-1 has a function that is uncertain. The V gene end was trimmed by 4 bases and the J gene end by 4 bases; junction bases not matched to a gene: 1. This CDR3 spans 13 amino acids. The CDR3 loop reads CASSPDRYNEQFF. The CDR3 coding sequence is TGCGCCAGCAGTCCGGACAGGTACAATGAGCAGTTCTTC.

This chain links TRBV30 with TRBJ1-1; 8 bases map to TRBD1. Germline lookup yields CDR1 GTSNPN and CDR2 SVGIG (reference sequence). This CDR3 has 13 amino acids. Germline trimming cut 0 bases from V and 8 bases from J; bases unmatched to any gene: 5. The CDR3 DNA reads as TGTGCCTGGAGTGTTCAGGGGGCCCCAGAAGCTTTCTTT. Amino acid sequence: CAWSVQGAPEAFF.

The table lists this clone with a few counts. The chain carries TRBV4-2 and TRBJ1-6, with D possibly TRBD1 on 5 matching bases. Trimming stripped 3 bases from V and 5 bases from J, with 11 bases between. This CDR3 region has 15 residues. In germline, CDR1 is LGHNA, CDR2 YNFKEQ. CDR3 in amino acids: CASSHPEQDNSPLHF. Here the CDR3 DNA reads TGTGCCAGCAGCCACCCGGAACAGGATAATTCACCCCTCCACTTT.

Ten or more counts support this clone. This chain uses TRBV27 with TRBJ2-3; D remains ambiguous. The CDR3 runs to 11 residues. The V gene lost 4 bases and the J gene lost 8 bases, with 7 bases spanning the gap. Germline-derived CDR1 and CDR2 are MNHEY and SMNVEV (reference sequence). In DNA, the CDR3 is TGTGCCAGCAGTTCTGTCGGTACGCAGTATTTT. It is translated as CASSSVGTQYF.

This clone was counted between two and nine times. The CDR3 DNA is TGTGCCAGCAGTCGGGACAGGGGGCCGGGGCAGCCCCAGCATTTT. Translating it yields CASSRDRGPGQPQHF. The V gene is TRBV2, the J gene TRBJ1-5, with 12 bases aligning to TRBD1. The V segment lost 5 bases and the J segment 7 bases; nucleotides outside the gene matches: 6. The CDR3 has 15 amino acids. In germline, CDR1 is SNHLY, CDR2 FYNNEI. The full variable domain, its missing parts supplied by reference TRBV2 and TRBJ1-5, is EPEVTQTPSHQVTQMGQEVILRCVPISNHLYFYWYRQILGQKVEFLVSFYNNEISEKSEIFDDQFSVERPDGSNFTLKIRSTKLEDSAMYFCASSRDRGPGQPQHFGDGTRLSIL.

A few counts support this clone. The J gene is TRBJ2-1, the V gene TRBV5-1; 8 bases fit TRBD2. Germline trimming cut 4 bases from V and 6 bases from J; bases unmatched to any gene: 12. The CDR3 is 16 residues long. Germline V gene lookup returns CDR1 SGHRS and CDR2 YFSETQ. This chain's CDR3 is CASSGFGGAVGNEQFF. For the CDR3, the DNA is TGCGCCAGCAGCGGATTCGGGGGGGCCGTGGGCAATGAGCAGTTCTTC.

This sequence joins TRBV7-9 and TRBJ2-7; possibly TRBD1 for D (6 bases). The germline CDR1 and CDR2 sequences are SEHNR and FQNEAQ (reference sequence). Trimming shortened V by 5 bases and J by 5 bases, and 16 bases separated the two germline ends. The CDR3 runs 14 residues. CDR3 DNA sequence: TGTGCCAGCAGCCAACAACAGGGATCCCACGAGCAGTACTTC. Protein sequence: CASSQQQGSHEQYF.

This clone occurred a few times. The chain couples TRBV5-1 to TRBJ2-3; a possible D gene is TRBD2 (5 bases). The length of the CDR3 is 13 residues. The V end was cut by 2 bases, the J end by 3 bases, with 7 bases between. Germline loops: CDR1 SGHRS, CDR2 YFSETQ. The CDR3 DNA sequence: TGCGCCAGCAGCTTTGAGGGTACAGATACGCAGTATTTT. It codes for CASSFEGTDTQYF.

This clone was seen a handful of times. This chain uses TRBV7-9 with TRBJ2-1; D is possibly TRBD1 (5 bases). The length of the CDR3 is 16 residues. Trimming removed 5 bases at V and 1 base at J, with 15 bases between. The germline V gene encodes CDR1 SEHNR and CDR2 FQNEAQ (reference sequence). The CDR3 DNA is TGTGCCAGCAGCGGACACCTGGTGGAGTCCTACAATGAGCAGTTCTTC. Translating gives CASSGHLVESYNEQFF.

The sample holds a few counts of this clone. The genes are TRBV19 and TRBJ2-5, with 8 bases aligning to TRBD2. Germline V lookup: CDR1 LNHDA, CDR2 SQIVND (reference sequence). V was clipped by 3 bases and J by 4 bases; unmatched bases: 4. CDR3 size: 14 residues. The CDR3 bases are TGTGCCAGTAGTATCGGTCTAGCGGGAGAGACCCAGTACTTC. It codes for CASSIGLAGETQYF.

This clone was picked up a small number of times. Additional DNA sequences in this sample encode the identical CDR3. The chain couples TRBV18 to TRBJ1-5; D remains unclear. Germline V gene data show CDR1 as KGHSH and CDR2 as LQKENI. This CDR3 comprises 14 residues. V was clipped by 3 bases and J by 0 bases, with 6 bases between them. CDR3 loop: CASSPGSSNQPQHF. In DNA form, the CDR3 reads TGTGCCAGCTCACCCGGGAGTAGCAATCAGCCCCAGCATTTT.

The sample holds a few counts of this clone. The chain is built from TRBV18 and TRBJ1-3; TRBD1 matches 8 bases. Germline V lookup: CDR1 KGHSH, CDR2 LQKENI. With V trimmed by 3 bases and J by 1 base, 5 bases remained unmatched. This CDR3 contains 16 residues. The CDR3 spells CASSPIQGASGNTIYF. The CDR3 region has the DNA TGTGCCAGCTCACCGATCCAGGGGGCATCTGGAAACACCATATATTTT.

The chain links TRBV5-6 to TRBJ1-2; the D is unclear. This CDR3 contains 13 residues. Per the germline V gene, CDR1 is SGHDT and CDR2 is YYEEEE. V gave up 3 bases and J gave up 8 bases, with 14 bases separating them. The CDR3 DNA reads TGTGCCAGCAGCTACGGGGAAGCCGGCGGCTACACCTTC. Amino acid sequence: CASSYGEAGGYTF.

V usage is TRBV6-1 and J usage is TRBJ1-5; D might be TRBD1 (5 bases). Trimming stripped 0 bases from V and 9 bases from J, with 9 bases between. The CDR3 is made up of 13 amino acids. Germline assignment: CDR1 MNHNS and CDR2 SASEGT. CDR3 region: CASSEALRGPQHF. In DNA form, the CDR3 reads TGTGCCAGCAGTGAAGCGCTAAGGGGGCCCCAGCATTTT.

The rearrangement links TRBV28 to TRBJ2-3; no clear D. This CDR3 has 12 amino acids. CDR1 MDHEN and CDR2 SYDVKM come from the germline V gene. Trimming pared 4 bases from V and 2 bases from J, leaving 4 bases between. CDR3 loop: CASSSHTDTQYF. CDR3 in DNA: TGTGCCAGCAGTTCCCACACAGATACGCAGTATTTT.